These 10 T cell receptor beta chains were sequenced from one sample in a study of blood T cell repertoires in COVID-19. The data were produced by immunoSEQ multiplex PCR, yet TCRdb's version contains in-frame clones alone and is incomplete. The sample carries roughly 130,000 clones, under 90% recorded once. The sequenced sample was peripheral blood. The receptors shown here come from an older woman with acute or convalescent COVID-19.

This clone appeared once. The V gene is TRBV7-9, the J gene TRBJ1-4; 8 nucleotides line up with TRBD1. The CDR3 is made up of 14 amino acids. Trimming at V came to 3 bases and at J to 6 bases, leaving 3 bases not matched to a gene. The germline V gene has CDR1 SEHNR and CDR2 FQNEAQ (reference sequence). The CDR3 sequence: CASSFGQGDEKLFF. The CDR3 nucleotides are TGTGCCAGCAGCTTTGGACAGGGAGATGAAAAACTGTTTTTT.

This clone was recorded once. V usage is TRBV7-2 and J usage is TRBJ2-1; D is ambiguous. V gave up 1 base and J gave up 14 bases, with 18 bases separating them. Germline CDR1 is SGHTA and CDR2 is FQGNSA. The CDR3 is made up of 14 amino acids. This CDR3 reads CASSLGFRSQAEFF. The CDR3 nucleotides are TGTGCCAGCAGCTTAGGTTTTAGGTCCCAGGCAGAGTTCTTC.

This rearrangement joins TRBV2 to TRBJ1-1, with a weak D call TRBD1 (5 bases). Trimming cost V 8 bases and J 0 bases, with 10 bases left between them. There are 13 residues in the CDR3. From germline, CDR1 is SNHLY and CDR2 FYNNEI. The CDR3 region is CASSQQVNTEAFF. The CDR3, as DNA: TGTGCCAGCTCACAACAGGTGAACACTGAAGCTTTCTTT. The variable domain in full, completed from reference TRBV2 and TRBJ1-1, reads EPEVTQTPSHQVTQMGQEVILRCVPISNHLYFYWYRQILGQKVEFLVSFYNNEISEKSEIFDDQFSVERPDGSNFTLKIRSTKLEDSAMYFCASSQQVNTEAFFGQGTRLTVV.

This chain joins TRBV3-1 (or the pseudogene TRBV3-2) and TRBJ1-1; the D is unclear. Germline CDR1 reads LGHDT; CDR2 reads YNNKEL (reference sequence). CDR3 length: 13 residues. V lost 0 bases to trimming and J lost 11 bases, with 13 bases between them. This chain's CDR3 is CASSQERSISAFF. CDR3 DNA sequence: TGTGCCAGCAGCCAAGAAAGGAGTATCTCGGCTTTCTTT.

V and J are TRBV12-5 and TRBJ1-1, with D maybe TRBD1 (6 bases). Trimming cost V 5 bases and J 5 bases, with 12 bases left between them. The CDR3 spans 13 residues. Germline V gives CDR1 LGHNT, CDR2 FRNRAP. The CDR3: CASGLRGETEAFF. CDR3 in DNA: TGTGCTAGTGGTCTCAGGGGAGAGACTGAAGCTTTCTTT.

The chain combines TRBV19 with TRBJ1-2, with D unclear. Germline CDR1 LNHDA, CDR2 SQIVND (reference sequence). With 1 base removed from V and 7 bases from J, the gap between germline ends came to 7 bases. This CDR3 has 12 amino acids. The CDR3 DNA is TGTGCCAGTAGTATAGTGGGAGTTGGCTACACCTTC. It yields the protein CASSIVGVGYTF.

The chain joins TRBV11-3 to TRBJ2-2, with D possibly matching TRBD1 (5 bases). The CDR3 runs to 13 residues. Trimming removed 5 bases from V and 4 bases from J, with 8 bases in between. Per the germline V gene, CDR1 is SGHNT and CDR2 is YENEEA. In DNA, the CDR3 is TGTGCCAGCAGCCGTGGGGCCACCGGGGAGCTGTTTTTT. Protein: CASSRGATGELFF. Full variable domain (remainder filled in from reference TRBV11-3 and TRBJ2-2): EAGVVQSPRYKIIEKKQPVAFWCNPISGHNTLYWYLQNLGQGPELLIRYENEEAVDDSQLPKDRFSAERLKGVDSTLKIQPAELGDSAVYLCASSRGATGELFFGEGSRLTVL.

The chain joins TRBV24-1 to TRBJ1-1; maybe TRBD1 (5 bases). The length of the CDR3 is 14 residues. V dropped 8 bases and J dropped 0 bases, with 12 bases sitting between them. Germline values: CDR1 KGHDR, CDR2 SFDVKD. The DNA of the CDR3 is TGTGCCACCACCCAGGGAGGCATGAACACTGAAGCTTTCTTT. It yields the protein CATTQGGMNTEAFF.

The chain couples TRBV25-1 to TRBJ2-2, with D perhaps TRBD2 (7 bases). Germline V gene sequence: CDR1 MGHDK, CDR2 SYGVNS. V was trimmed by 7 bases and J by 4 bases, leaving 16 bases between them. The length of the CDR3 is 15 residues. The CDR3 DNA reads as TGTGCCAGCACCTCTAGGGGGGGCCCCACCGGGGAGCTGTTTTTT. Encoded protein: CASTSRGGPTGELFF.

This sequence joins TRBV27 and TRBJ2-1; 9 bases align to TRBD2. V was clipped by 2 bases and J by 6 bases; unmatched bases: 8. CDR1 is MNHEY, CDR2 SMNVEV, per germline (reference sequence). The CDR3 runs 16 residues. CDR3 nucleotide sequence: TGTGCCAGCAGTTTAGGTCTAGCGGGGTTCTCCAATGAGCAGTTCTTC. Translation gives CASSLGLAGFSNEQFF.